One TCR beta chain is described in this entry. The treatment here: around 19 received Ad26.COV2.S at low or high dose, single or two shots; 5 received placebo; per-sample allocation not given. The study sampled participants on day 63 after the first vaccine or placebo injection. The data originate from a study of Ad26.COV2.S vaccination and SARS-CoV-2 variants. Measured with immunoSEQ multiplex PCR; TCRdb has only the in-frame clones, and not every one. The sample holds about 680,000 clones, roughly 90% seen once. Germline V CDR1 and CDR2: MNHEY, SMNVEV (reference sequence). Trimming took 6 bases from V and 3 from J, leaving 15 bases between them. The CDR3 covers 14 residues.

Here the sequenced sample was peripheral blood, taken in a trial of Ad26.COV2.S vaccine versus placebo. The source of this sequence is a person aged 18 to 65 who received the Ad26.COV2.S COVID-19 vaccine or a placebo. The J gene is TRBJ2-7, the V gene TRBV27; D possibly matches TRBD1 or TRBD2 (5 bases each). CDR3 in DNA: TGTGCCAGCAGCGTCGGGACGCCAGGCTACGAGCAGTACTTC. It yields the protein CASSVGTPGYEQYF.